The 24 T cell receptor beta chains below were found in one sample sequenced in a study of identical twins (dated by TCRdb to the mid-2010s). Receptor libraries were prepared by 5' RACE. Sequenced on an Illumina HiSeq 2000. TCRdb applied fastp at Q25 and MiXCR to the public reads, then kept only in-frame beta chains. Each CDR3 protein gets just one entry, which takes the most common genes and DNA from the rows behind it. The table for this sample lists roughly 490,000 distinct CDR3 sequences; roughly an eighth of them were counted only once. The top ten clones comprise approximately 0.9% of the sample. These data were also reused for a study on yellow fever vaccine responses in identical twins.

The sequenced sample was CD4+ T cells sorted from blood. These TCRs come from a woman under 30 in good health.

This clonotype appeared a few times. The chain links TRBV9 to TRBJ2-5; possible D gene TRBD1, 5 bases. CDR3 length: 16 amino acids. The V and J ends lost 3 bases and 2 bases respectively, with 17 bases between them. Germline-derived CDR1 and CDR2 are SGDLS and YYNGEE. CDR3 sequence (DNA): TGTGCCAGCAGCGCCCCCAGGGCCGATCCTCAAGAGACCCAGTACTTC. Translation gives CASSAPRADPQETQYF.

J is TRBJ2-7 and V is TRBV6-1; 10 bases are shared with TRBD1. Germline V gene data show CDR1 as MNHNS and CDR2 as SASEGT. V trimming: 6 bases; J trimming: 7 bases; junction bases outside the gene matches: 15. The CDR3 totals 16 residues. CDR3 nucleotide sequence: TGTGCCAGCAGAACCCTGGAGGGGACAGGGGAGGTTGAGCAGTACTTC. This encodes CASRTLEGTGEVEQYF.

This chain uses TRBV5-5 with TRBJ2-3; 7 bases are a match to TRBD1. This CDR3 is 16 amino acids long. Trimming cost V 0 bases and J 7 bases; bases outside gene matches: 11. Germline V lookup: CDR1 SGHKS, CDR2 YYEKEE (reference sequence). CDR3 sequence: CASSLERQAGGNTQYF. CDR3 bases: TGTGCCAGCAGCTTGGAACGTCAGGCAGGGGGAAATACGCAGTATTTT.

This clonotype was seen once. The CDR3 is CASNPGQGYEQYF. CDR3 DNA sequence: TGCGCCAGCAACCCGGGACAGGGGTACGAGCAGTACTTC. The rearrangement joins TRBV5-1 to TRBJ2-7, with 10 bases fitting TRBD1. Trimming at V came to 6 bases and at J to 4 bases, leaving 4 bases not matched to a gene. CDR1 is SGHRS and CDR2 is YFSETQ in the germline V gene. The CDR3 contains 13 residues.

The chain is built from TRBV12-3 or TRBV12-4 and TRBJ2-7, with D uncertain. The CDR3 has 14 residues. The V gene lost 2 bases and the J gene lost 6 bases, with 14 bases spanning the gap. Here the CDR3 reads CASSLSRRLGEQYF. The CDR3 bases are TGTGCCAGCAGTTTATCCCGGCGGCTTGGCGAGCAGTACTTC.

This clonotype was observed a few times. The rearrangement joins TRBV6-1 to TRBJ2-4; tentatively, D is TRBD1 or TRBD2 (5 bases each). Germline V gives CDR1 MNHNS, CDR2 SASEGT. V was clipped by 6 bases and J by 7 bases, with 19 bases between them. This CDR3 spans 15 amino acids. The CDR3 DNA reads TGTGCCAGCAGCCCAAGGGGAGAAAGTGGGAACATTCAGTACTTC. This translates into CASSPRGESGNIQYF.

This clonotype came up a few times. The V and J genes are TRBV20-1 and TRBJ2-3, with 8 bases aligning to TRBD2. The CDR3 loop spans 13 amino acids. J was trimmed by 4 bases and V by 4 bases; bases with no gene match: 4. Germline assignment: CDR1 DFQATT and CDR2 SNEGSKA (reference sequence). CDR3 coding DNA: TGCAGTGCTAAGGGACTAGTCCCAGATACGCAGTATTTT. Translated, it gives CSAKGLVPDTQYF.

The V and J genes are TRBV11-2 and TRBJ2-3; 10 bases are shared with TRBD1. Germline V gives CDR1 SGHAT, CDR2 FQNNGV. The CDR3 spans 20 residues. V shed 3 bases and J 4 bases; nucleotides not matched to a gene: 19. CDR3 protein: CASSFSLLTGTGDSSDTQYF. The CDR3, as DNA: TGTGCCAGCAGCTTCTCTCTCCTCACCGGGACAGGGGACTCCTCAGATACGCAGTATTTT.

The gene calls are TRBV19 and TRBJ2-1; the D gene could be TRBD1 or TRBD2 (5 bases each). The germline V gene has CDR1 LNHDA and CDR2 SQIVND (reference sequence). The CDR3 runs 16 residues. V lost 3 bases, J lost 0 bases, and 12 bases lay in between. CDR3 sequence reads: CASSMRDGFSYNEQFF. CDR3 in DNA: TGTGCCAGTAGTATGAGGGACGGATTCTCCTACAATGAGCAGTTCTTC.

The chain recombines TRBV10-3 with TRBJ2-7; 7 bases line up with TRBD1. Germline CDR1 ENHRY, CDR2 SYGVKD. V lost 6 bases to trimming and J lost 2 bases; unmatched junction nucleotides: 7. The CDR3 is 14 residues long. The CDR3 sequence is CAISSGDSTYEQYF. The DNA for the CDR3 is TGTGCCATCAGCTCTGGGGACAGTACCTACGAGCAGTACTTC.

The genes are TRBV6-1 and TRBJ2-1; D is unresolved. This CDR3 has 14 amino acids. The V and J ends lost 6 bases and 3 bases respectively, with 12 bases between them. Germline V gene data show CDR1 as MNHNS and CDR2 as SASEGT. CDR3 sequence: CASRPRSFYNEQFF. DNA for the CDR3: TGTGCCAGCAGGCCCCGTTCCTTCTACAATGAGCAGTTCTTC.

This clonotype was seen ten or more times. CDR3 in amino acids: CASSVPTSGRIDEQFF. The CDR3 coding sequence is TGCGCCAGCAGCGTACCCACTAGCGGGAGGATAGATGAGCAGTTCTTC. The chain carries TRBV5-1 and TRBJ2-1, with 12 bases aligning to TRBD2. V dropped 4 bases and J dropped 8; count of bases not matched to a gene: 10. Germline CDR1 reads SGHRS; CDR2 reads YFSETQ. The CDR3 is 16 residues long.

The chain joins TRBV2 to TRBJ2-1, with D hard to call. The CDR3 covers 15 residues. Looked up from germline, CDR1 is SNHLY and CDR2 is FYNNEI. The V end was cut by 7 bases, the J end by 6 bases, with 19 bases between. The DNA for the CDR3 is TGTGCCAGCACCCGGGTCCCTTTACCGGTCAATGAGCAGTTCTTC. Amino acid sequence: CASTRVPLPVNEQFF.

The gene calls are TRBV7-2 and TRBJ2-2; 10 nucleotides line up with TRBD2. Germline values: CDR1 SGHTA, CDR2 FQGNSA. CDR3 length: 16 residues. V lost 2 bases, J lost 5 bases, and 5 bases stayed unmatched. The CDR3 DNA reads TGTGCCAGCAGCTTAAGCGGGGGGGCGTATACCGGGGAGCTGTTTTTT. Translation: CASSLSGGAYTGELFF.

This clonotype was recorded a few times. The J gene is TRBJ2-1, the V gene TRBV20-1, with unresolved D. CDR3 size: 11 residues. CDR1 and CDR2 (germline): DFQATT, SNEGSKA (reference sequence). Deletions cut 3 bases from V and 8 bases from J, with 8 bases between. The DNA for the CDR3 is TGCAGTGCTAGGGAACCCGATGAGCAGTTCTTC. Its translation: CSAREPDEQFF.

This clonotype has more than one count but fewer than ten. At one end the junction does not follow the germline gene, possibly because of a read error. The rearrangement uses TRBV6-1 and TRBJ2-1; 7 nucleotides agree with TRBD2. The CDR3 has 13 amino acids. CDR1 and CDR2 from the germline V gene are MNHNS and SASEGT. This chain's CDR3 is CASGEAGRRVGFF. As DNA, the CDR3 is TGTGCCAGCGGTGAAGCGGGGAGGAGGGTGGGGTTCTTC.

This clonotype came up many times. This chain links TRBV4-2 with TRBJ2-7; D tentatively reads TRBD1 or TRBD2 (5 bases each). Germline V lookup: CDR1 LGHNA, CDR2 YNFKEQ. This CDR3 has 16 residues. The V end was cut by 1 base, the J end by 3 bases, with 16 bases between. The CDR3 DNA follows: TGTGCCAGCAGCCAAGCCTTGGCAGGGAGAATCTACGAGCAGTACTTC. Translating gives CASSQALAGRIYEQYF.

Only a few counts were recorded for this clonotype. CDR3 in amino acids: CASKEGRASNEQFF. In DNA form, the CDR3 reads TGCGCCAGCAAAGAGGGCAGGGCCTCCAATGAGCAGTTCTTC. The chain recombines TRBV5-1 with TRBJ2-1, with D perhaps being TRBD1 or TRBD2 (5 bases each). This CDR3 contains 14 residues. Deletions cut 6 bases from V and 6 bases from J, with 16 bases between. The germline V gene has CDR1 SGHRS and CDR2 YFSETQ.

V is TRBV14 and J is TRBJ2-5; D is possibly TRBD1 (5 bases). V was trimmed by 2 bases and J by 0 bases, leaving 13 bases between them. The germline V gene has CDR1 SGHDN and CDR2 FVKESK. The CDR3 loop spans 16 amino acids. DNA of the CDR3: TGTGCCAGCAGCCAATGGGGCAGCAAGTACCAAGAGACCCAGTACTTC. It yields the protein CASSQWGSKYQETQYF.

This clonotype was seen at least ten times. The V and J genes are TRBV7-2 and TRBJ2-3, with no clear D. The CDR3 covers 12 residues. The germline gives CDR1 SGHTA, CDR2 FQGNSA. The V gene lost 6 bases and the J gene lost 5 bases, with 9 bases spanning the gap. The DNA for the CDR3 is TGTGCCAGCAGTGCAGTAGGAGATACGCAGTATTTT. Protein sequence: CASSAVGDTQYF.

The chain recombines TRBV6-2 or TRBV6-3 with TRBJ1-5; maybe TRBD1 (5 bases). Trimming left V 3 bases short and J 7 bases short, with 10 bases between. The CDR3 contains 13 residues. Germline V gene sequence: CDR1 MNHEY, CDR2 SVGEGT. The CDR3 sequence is CASSYGALQPQHF. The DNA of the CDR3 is TGTGCCAGCAGTTATGGGGCTTTGCAGCCCCAGCATTTT.

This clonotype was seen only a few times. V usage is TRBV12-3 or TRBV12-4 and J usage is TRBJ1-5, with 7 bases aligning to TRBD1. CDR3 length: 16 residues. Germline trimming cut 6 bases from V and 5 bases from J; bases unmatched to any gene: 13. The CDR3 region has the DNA TGTGCCAGCAGGAAGAGGGAGGGGGCGATTCATCAGCCCCAGCATTTT. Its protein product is CASRKREGAIHQPQHF.

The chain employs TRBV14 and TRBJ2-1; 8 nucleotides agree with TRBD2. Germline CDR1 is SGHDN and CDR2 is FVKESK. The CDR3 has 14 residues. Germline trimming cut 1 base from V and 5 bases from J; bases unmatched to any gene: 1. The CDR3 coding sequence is TGTGCCAGCAGCCAAGTGCGGGGGGACAATGAGCAGTTCTTC. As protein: CASSQVRGDNEQFF.

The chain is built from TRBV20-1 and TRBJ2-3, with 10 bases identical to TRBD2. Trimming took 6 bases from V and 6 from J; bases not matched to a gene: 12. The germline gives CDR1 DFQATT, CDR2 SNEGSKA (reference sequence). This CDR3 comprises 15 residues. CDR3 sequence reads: CSAPPASGGMDTQYF. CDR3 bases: TGCAGTGCACCGCCCGCTAGCGGGGGAATGGATACGCAGTATTTT.